Each of the 32 T cell receptor beta chains below was sequenced from the same sample in a study of blood T cells in healthy people across ages (dated by TCRdb to 2013 to 2016). Library construction relied on 5' RACE. The second PCR ran for about 6 to 11 cycles and used a J-beta primer mix along with a sample-barcoded 5' primer. TCRdb reprocessing: public reads trimmed at Q25 with fastp, clones called with MiXCR, in-frame beta chains kept. Each CDR3 protein appears once, grouped with its most common genes and DNA. This sample lists fewer than 2,000,000 distinct CDR3 sequences; around 40% were detected once. Roughly 23% of the sample rests with the top ten. The sequenced material came from blood. All receptors derive from a human donor in good health.

This clonotype was seen a few times. In nucleotides, the CDR3 is TGTGCCAGCAGCGGAAGCGGGGGGCTCTACAATGAGCAGTTCTTC. This codes for CASSGSGGLYNEQFF. The chain recombines TRBV11-2 with TRBJ2-1; 9 nucleotides agree with TRBD2. The junction had 5 bases not matched to a gene; V was cut back by 5 bases and J by 3 bases. This CDR3 has 15 amino acids. Germline CDR1 and CDR2: SGHAT and FQNNGV.

A few counts support this clonotype. The chain has TRBV7-9 and TRBJ2-3; the D gene is possibly TRBD1 (6 bases). Deletions cut 0 bases from V and 6 bases from J, with 13 bases between. Germline CDR1 and CDR2: SEHNR and FQNEAQ (reference sequence). The CDR3 totals 15 residues. The DNA of the CDR3 is TGTGCCAGCAGCTTAGCGCTCCAGGGGACGGATACGCAGTATTTT. Protein product: CASSLALQGTDTQYF.

A few counts support this clonotype. V and J are TRBV5-1 and TRBJ1-2; perhaps TRBD1 as D (5 bases). The CDR3 runs to 14 residues. Germline-derived CDR1 and CDR2 are SGHRS and YFSETQ. Trimming removed 2 bases at V and 3 bases at J, with 11 bases between. The CDR3 spells CASSFAGRDYGYTF. For the CDR3, the DNA is TGCGCCAGCAGCTTCGCGGGGCGGGACTATGGCTACACCTTC.

The chain links TRBV27 to TRBJ2-5; TRBD2 matches at 11 bases. CDR1 and CDR2 from the germline V gene are MNHEY and SMNVEV (reference sequence). Losses at the gene ends were 5 bases for V and 11 bases for J; bases not matched to a gene: 10. This CDR3 contains 14 residues. The CDR3 here is CASSPMGLAALQYF. Written as DNA, the CDR3 is TGTGCCAGCAGTCCAATGGGACTAGCGGCTTTGCAGTACTTC.

The chain joins TRBV6-2 or TRBV6-3 to TRBJ2-1; D is undetermined. CDR1 and CDR2 from the germline V gene are MNHEY and SVGEGT. Trimming took off 1 base at V and 4 bases at J, with 11 bases between the two ends. This CDR3 has 15 residues. Here the CDR3 reads CASSYFGETYNEQFF. CDR3 nucleotides: TGTGCCAGCAGTTACTTTGGGGAAACGTACAATGAGCAGTTCTTC.

The chain combines TRBV13 with TRBJ2-1; D gene uncertain. Trimming removed 0 bases at V and 15 bases at J, with 9 bases between. Germline loops: CDR1 PRHDT, CDR2 FYEKMQ (reference sequence). The CDR3 loop spans 11 amino acids. The CDR3, as DNA: TGTGCCAGCAGCTTAGGGGTGCGGTGGTTCTTC. Translated, it gives CASSLGVRWFF.

This sequence joins TRBV24-1 and TRBJ1-1; D unclear. V lost 3 bases and J lost 11, with 30 bases in between. This CDR3 comprises 18 residues. Germline V gene sequence: CDR1 KGHDR, CDR2 SFDVKD. CDR3 DNA: TGTGCCACCAGTGATGATCAAGGGCAAGCTTTTTCTTTGGCTAGGGCTTTCTTT. It is translated as CATSDDQGQAFSLARAFF.

About this clonotype itself: One junction end does not reproduce the germline sequence, and a read error may be involved. The rearrangement links TRBV6-5 to TRBJ1-6; 7 bases map to TRBD1. The CDR3 loop spans 14 amino acids. Germline CDR1 is MNHEY and CDR2 is SVGAGI. As DNA, the CDR3 is TGTGCCGGCAGTTACCGGGACAGAAATTCACCCCTCCACTTT. This sequence encodes CAGSYRDRNSPLHF.

This clonotype was seen a few times. V gene TRBV7-2 combines with J gene TRBJ1-2; D is unresolved. The ends were cut back, 3 bases at V and 8 bases at J, with 13 bases in the middle. The CDR3 length is 13 residues. The germline V gene encodes CDR1 SGHTA and CDR2 FQGNSA. CDR3 amino acids: CASSFLGNRGYTF. The CDR3 DNA follows: TGTGCCAGCAGCTTTCTAGGGAATCGGGGCTACACCTTC.

The gene calls are TRBV5-1 and TRBJ2-7; D is unresolved. Germline V lookup: CDR1 SGHRS, CDR2 YFSETQ. Between the trimmed V and J ends, which lost 5 bases and 0 bases, there was a span of 12 bases. The CDR3 extends over 14 amino acids. The CDR3 is CASSTQGASYEQYF. The CDR3 DNA reads TGCGCCAGCAGTACCCAAGGAGCCTCCTACGAGCAGTACTTC.

This clonotype was found a few times. The rearrangement joins TRBV5-1 to TRBJ1-1; D remains unclear. This CDR3 spans 13 amino acids. V lost 0 bases, J lost 8 bases, and 11 bases lay in between. Germline loops: CDR1 SGHRS, CDR2 YFSETQ. The CDR3 region is CASSLAWEREAFF. DNA for the CDR3: TGCGCCAGCAGCTTGGCCTGGGAACGAGAAGCTTTCTTT.

This clonotype was observed a single time. This chain links TRBV24-1 with TRBJ1-5, with 9 nucleotides matching TRBD1. Germline-derived CDR1 and CDR2 are KGHDR and SFDVKD. V gave up 6 bases and J gave up 7 bases; unmatched junction bases: 12. CDR3 length equals 16 residues. Here the CDR3 reads CATSSRGQGRKQPQHF. For the CDR3, the DNA is TGTGCCACCAGTAGCAGGGGACAGGGAAGAAAGCAGCCCCAGCATTTT.

As to this clonotype: One junction end disagrees with the germline gene, perhaps due to a read error. The V call is TRBV20-1, the J call TRBJ2-7; D is ambiguous. There are 16 residues in the CDR3. Germline V CDR1 and CDR2: DFQATT, SNEGSKA (reference sequence). The CDR3 DNA reads as TGCAGTGCTAAAGTCTTTAGGGCAGCAACTTCCTACGAGCGGTACTTC. Translating gives CSAKVFRAATSYERYF.

The chain carries TRBV5-1 and TRBJ2-7; TRBD1 is a possible D gene (6 bases). This CDR3 has 15 residues. The germline V gene has CDR1 SGHRS and CDR2 YFSETQ. V was trimmed by 0 bases and J by 6 bases, leaving 16 bases between them. The CDR3 DNA is TGCGCCAGCAGCTTGGAACAGGGCCTTGGTGTCGAGCAGTACTTC. It is translated as CASSLEQGLGVEQYF.

There are many counts of this clonotype. The chain has TRBV5-1 and TRBJ2-4; D call uncertain. Looked up from germline, CDR1 is SGHRS and CDR2 is YFSETQ. This CDR3 is 13 amino acids long. The ends were cut back, 4 bases at V and 6 bases at J, with 11 bases in the middle. The CDR3 DNA sequence: TGCGCCAGCAGCCTCCAGGTGGGAAACATTCAGTACTTC. This sequence encodes CASSLQVGNIQYF.

A single count supports this clonotype. The V call is TRBV12-3 or TRBV12-4, the J call TRBJ1-2; the match to TRBD1 covers 7 bases. The V gene end was trimmed by 6 bases and the J gene end by 3 bases; junction bases not matched to a gene: 10. This CDR3 has 15 residues. As DNA, the CDR3 is TGTGCCAGCAGCCCTGCGGACAGGAAATACTATGGCTACACCTTC. Translated, it gives CASSPADRKYYGYTF.

For the CDR3, the DNA is TGTGCCAGCAGCCCCAGGGGGGACAGGGGTAGGGATGAGCAGTTCTTC. Amino acids: CASSPRGDRGRDEQFF. The chain carries TRBV9 and TRBJ2-1; TRBD1 matches at 10 bases. Germline V gives CDR1 SGDLS, CDR2 YYNGEE. J lost 8 bases, V lost 4 bases, and 12 bases had no gene match. The CDR3 is made up of 16 amino acids.

The V call is TRBV4-2, the J call TRBJ1-6, with 7 bases that match TRBD1. J gave up 10 bases and V 3 bases, and 9 bases lay outside the gene matches. CDR1 and CDR2 from the germline V gene are LGHNA and YNFKEQ. The CDR3 sequence is 15 residues long. The CDR3 region is CASSQETGSSSPLHF. The DNA for the CDR3 is TGTGCCAGCAGCCAGGAGACAGGGAGTTCGTCACCCCTCCACTTT.

CDR3 nucleotide sequence: TGCGCCAGCAGCTTGGAGGCAGGGGGAAAGAACGAGCAGTACTTC. It codes for CASSLEAGGKNEQYF. This chain joins TRBV5-1 and TRBJ2-7; 7 bases agree with TRBD1. Looked up from germline, CDR1 is SGHRS and CDR2 is YFSETQ. V lost 0 bases, J lost 5 bases, and 8 bases stayed unmatched. The CDR3 consists of 15 residues.

This clonotype was detected many times. The V and J genes are TRBV7-3 and TRBJ2-7; D is perhaps TRBD2 (6 bases). V shed 5 bases and J shed 5 bases, with 13 bases lying between them. Germline values: CDR1 SGHTA, CDR2 FQGTGA. The CDR3 is made up of 13 amino acids. In nucleotides, the CDR3 is TGTGCCAGCAGCCTAGGCTGGGGGGACGAGCAGTACTTC. Amino acid sequence: CASSLGWGDEQYF.

The DNA for the CDR3 is TGTGCCAGCAATTGGCGGGGGGCCTTCACAGATACGCAGTATTTT. Protein: CASNWRGAFTDTQYF. The J gene is TRBJ2-3, the V gene TRBV12-3 or TRBV12-4; TRBD2 agrees at 8 bases. With V trimmed by 7 bases and J by 2 bases, 8 bases remained unmatched. This CDR3 is 15 amino acids long.

This rearrangement joins TRBV7-9 to TRBJ2-5; 9 nucleotides match TRBD1. The J segment lost 11 bases and the V segment lost 5 bases, leaving 12 bases of the junction unmatched. Germline CDR1 is SEHNR and CDR2 is FQNEAQ (reference sequence). The CDR3 length is 14 residues. The CDR3 loop reads CASSQIWTGDVQYF. The DNA for the CDR3 is TGTGCCAGCAGCCAGATTTGGACAGGGGACGTGCAGTACTTC.

Only a few counts were recorded for this clonotype. The chain combines TRBV7-2 with TRBJ2-1, with a possible D match to TRBD1 (5 bases). Trimming cost V 5 bases and J 4 bases, with 15 bases left between them. Germline CDR1 and CDR2: SGHTA and FQGNSA. The length of the CDR3 is 15 residues. In nucleotides, the CDR3 is TGTGCCAGCAGCCCTATGAGGACACTATACAATGAGCAGTTCTTC. Its protein is CASSPMRTLYNEQFF.

The chain recombines TRBV9 with TRBJ2-3; 10 nucleotides line up with TRBD2. The CDR3 has 16 residues. CDR1 and CDR2 (germline): SGDLS, YYNGEE. Trimming at V came to 3 bases and at J to 4 bases, leaving 8 bases not matched to a gene. The CDR3 here is CASSGSGGATADTQYF. CDR3 nucleotide sequence: TGTGCCAGCAGCGGAAGCGGGGGGGCAACGGCAGATACGCAGTATTTT.

The chain uses TRBV4-1 and TRBJ1-2; TRBD1 aligns across 8 bases. The V and J ends lost 2 bases and 3 bases, in that order; junction bases with no gene match: 5. The CDR3 consists of 15 residues. Germline-derived CDR1 and CDR2 are MGHRA and YSYEKL. The CDR3 nucleotides are TGCGCCAGCAGCCAATCGGACAGGGCTCACTATGGCTACACCTTC. Protein: CASSQSDRAHYGYTF.

The chain recombines TRBV27 with TRBJ1-6; D ambiguous. V was trimmed by 4 bases and J by 9 bases, leaving 13 bases between them. Germline assignment: CDR1 MNHEY and CDR2 SMNVEV (reference sequence). This CDR3 comprises 14 residues. This chain's CDR3 is CASSYVPGGSPLHF. Here the CDR3 DNA reads TGTGCCAGCAGTTATGTTCCCGGTGGTTCACCCCTCCACTTT.

The CDR3 sequence is CASSTESGIDGYTF. CDR3 DNA: TGTGCCAGCAGTACGGAGAGCGGCATCGATGGCTACACCTTC. The rearrangement uses TRBV28 and TRBJ1-2; D is undetermined. The germline gives CDR1 MDHEN, CDR2 SYDVKM. Trimming left V 5 bases short and J 6 bases short, with 16 bases between. The CDR3 consists of 14 residues.

The sample holds a few counts of this clonotype. This rearrangement joins TRBV6-6 to TRBJ1-5; 7 bases agree with TRBD1. The CDR3 length is 13 residues. Germline CDR1 reads MNHNY; CDR2 reads SVGAGI (reference sequence). V lost 9 bases to trimming and J lost 6 bases; unmatched junction nucleotides: 8. CDR3 region: CASMQGEGQPQHF. The DNA of the CDR3 is TGTGCCAGTATGCAGGGGGAAGGTCAGCCCCAGCATTTT.

This clonotype came up a few times. The CDR3 DNA is TGTGCCAGCAGTCCCCGTCGGGGCCACTATGGCTACACCTTC. Translated: CASSPRRGHYGYTF. The V call is TRBV27, the J call TRBJ1-2; a weak D match, TRBD1 (5 bases). Germline CDR1 and CDR2: MNHEY and SMNVEV (reference sequence). This CDR3 has 14 residues. The V end lost 5 bases, the J end lost 3 bases, and 13 bases lay between the germline ends.

The chain is built from TRBV7-2 and TRBJ1-2; D gene uncertain. The CDR3 extends over 14 amino acids. Trimming left V 5 bases short and J 7 bases short, with 17 bases between. The germline gives CDR1 SGHTA, CDR2 FQGNSA. The DNA of the CDR3 is TGTGCCAGCAGCCCTCGAGTCCCTGAGGGTGGCTACACCTTC. Translation: CASSPRVPEGGYTF.

This clonotype came up once. This chain links TRBV20-1 with TRBJ2-2; maybe TRBD1 (5 bases). Germline V gene data show CDR1 as DFQATT and CDR2 as SNEGSKA (reference sequence). This CDR3 is 14 amino acids long. Trimming left V 7 bases short and J 0 bases short, with 12 bases between. The CDR3 coding sequence is TGCAGTGGAATAGGACACCCGAACACCGGGGAGCTGTTTTTT. It encodes CSGIGHPNTGELFF.

There are a few counts of this clonotype. The chain carries TRBV20-1 and TRBJ2-5; D call uncertain. The CDR3 consists of 15 residues. The germline V and J ends were trimmed by 6 bases and 11 bases, with 28 bases remaining between them. From germline, CDR1 is DFQATT and CDR2 SNEGSKA (reference sequence). The CDR3 loop reads CSALDRSLTANGQYF. The CDR3 DNA reads as TGCAGTGCCCTAGATAGGTCCCTTACCGCCAACGGGCAGTACTTC.